These 12 T cell receptor beta chains originate from one sample sequenced in a study of molecular identifiers for immune sequencing clone quantification. MiXCR, applied by TCRdb to the PCR reads, yields one record per CDR3 protein. The sample comprises about 100,000 distinct CDR3 sequences, roughly 34% of which are singletons, and 4% to 5% rests with the top ten. Material: naive CD8+ T cells from blood, with Jurkat cell RNA spiked in. As for subset: FACS-sorted CD8+CD4-CCR7+CD45RA+ naive T cells. These receptors all stem from a human donor in good health. Some libraries in this study had Jurkat cell RNA spiked in.

This sequence joins TRBV19 and TRBJ2-3; D is perhaps TRBD1 (6 bases). The V gene's germline CDR1 is LNHDA and CDR2 SQIVND (reference sequence). This CDR3 is built from 15 residues. V was clipped by 3 bases and J by 2 bases, with 12 bases between them. DNA for the CDR3: TGTGCCAGTAGTATCGGGACAATCTTCACAGATACGCAGTATTTT. The encoded protein is CASSIGTIFTDTQYF.

This clonotype was counted only a few times. One junction end disagrees with the germline gene, perhaps due to a read error. J is TRBJ2-2 and V is TRBV4-3; 8 bases fit TRBD1. Germline CDR1 LGHNA, CDR2 YSLEER. CDR3 size: 19 residues. Here the CDR3 DNA reads TGCGCCAGCAGCCAACCCACTGACAGGACAGGGTTTGACACCGGGGAGCTGTTATTT. Encoded protein: CASSQPTDRTGFDTGELLF.

This clonotype showed up many times. The J gene is TRBJ2-7, the V gene TRBV28; no reliable D call. Trimming removed 7 bases at V and 4 bases at J, with 11 bases between. The CDR3 sequence is 12 residues long. The germline V gene has CDR1 MDHEN and CDR2 SYDVKM. CDR3: CASIGPRYEQYF. CDR3 DNA: TGTGCCAGCATAGGGCCTAGGTACGAGCAGTACTTC.

This clonotype was observed a few times. The rearrangement links TRBV24-1 to TRBJ2-5, with TRBD2 identical over 7 bases. The CDR3 has 16 amino acids. With V trimmed by 0 bases and J by 5 bases, 8 bases remained unmatched. Germline V lookup: CDR1 KGHDR, CDR2 SFDVKD. The CDR3 loop reads CATSDLLAGAGETQYF. CDR3 nucleotide sequence: TGTGCCACCAGTGATTTGCTGGCGGGAGCGGGGGAGACCCAGTACTTC.

The chain recombines TRBV28 with TRBJ2-3; 7 nucleotides align to TRBD2. With V trimmed by 8 bases and J by 0 bases, 11 bases remained unmatched. There are 16 residues in the CDR3. The V gene's germline CDR1 is MDHEN and CDR2 SYDVKM. DNA of the CDR3: TGTGCCAGCGGGGGGGGTAGCGGGTTTAGCACAGATACGCAGTATTTT. As protein: CASGGGSGFSTDTQYF.

This clonotype was recorded many times. The chain is built from TRBV29-1 and TRBJ2-1; 8 positions agree with TRBD2. The CDR3 spans 14 residues. Germline CDR1 SQVTM, CDR2 ANQGSEA. V lost 6 bases and J lost 1; bases outside the gene matches: 5. The DNA of the CDR3 is TGCAGCGTCCCCGGGACTAGTTCCTACAATGAGCAGTTCTTC. Translation gives CSVPGTSSYNEQFF.

The chain employs TRBV29-1 and TRBJ1-1; no reliable D call. V lost 0 bases and J lost 1, with 3 bases in between. This CDR3 is built from 12 residues. Germline V lookup: CDR1 SQVTM, CDR2 ANQGSEA. CDR3 protein: CSVEEENTEAFF. CDR3 bases: TGCAGCGTTGAAGAGGAGAACACTGAAGCTTTCTTT.

This clonotype was seen once. This could be a read error, since a much larger clone is one nucleotide away. This chain connects TRBV20-1 to TRBJ2-7; possible D gene TRBD2, 6 bases. Trimming removed 4 bases at V and 8 bases at J, with 15 bases between. The germline V gene encodes CDR1 DFQATT and CDR2 SNEGSKA (reference sequence). CDR3 length: 12 residues. The CDR3 bases are TGCAGTGCTACTGGCGGGGAGGACCAGCAGTACTTC. Its protein product is CSATGGEDQQYF.

Turning to this clonotype: A read error is possible here, since a much larger clone lies one base away. Here the CDR3 omits its conserved ending phenylalanine or tryptophan, so a read error is the likely source. The chain carries TRBV20-1 and TRBJ1-5, with D possibly matching TRBD1 (6 bases). The germline gives CDR1 DFQATT, CDR2 SNEGSKA (reference sequence). Trimming cost V 0 bases and J 10 bases, with 16 bases left between them. The CDR3 has 14 residues. CDR3 DNA sequence: TGCAGTGCTAGAGATGCGAAATTAGGGGGTCCCCAGCATTAT. This gives the protein CSARDAKLGGPQHY.

Note on this clonotype: A much larger clonotype is one base distant, so this may be a read error. The chain recombines TRBV20-1 with TRBJ2-7, with D tentatively TRBD2 (6 bases). This CDR3 spans 15 amino acids. Germline V CDR1 and CDR2: DFQATT, SNEGSKA (reference sequence). The CDR3 nucleotides read TGCAGAGCTAGCCGGCGCGGAGGGAGCTCCTACGAGCAGTACTTC. Translation: CRASRRGGSSYEQYF.

This clonotype was counted ten times or more. This rearrangement joins TRBV13 to TRBJ2-7; the match to TRBD2 covers 11 bases. This CDR3 is 14 amino acids long. With 5 bases clipped from V and 7 bases from J, the junction kept 7 bases outside the gene matches. The germline CDR1 and CDR2 sequences are PRHDT and FYEKMQ (reference sequence). The CDR3 bases are TGTGCCAGCAGCCACAGGACTAGCGGGCGTGAGCAGTACTTC. Its translation is CASSHRTSGREQYF. Supplemented by reference TRBV13 and TRBJ2-7, the full variable domain reads AAGVIQSPRHLIKEKRETATLKCYPIPRHDTVYWYQQGPGQDPQFLISFYEKMQSDKGSIPDRFSAQQFSDYHSELNMSSLELGDSALYFCASSHRTSGREQYFGPGTRLTVT.

The chain carries TRBV20-1 and TRBJ2-7; tentatively, D is TRBD2 (5 bases). The germline V gene has CDR1 DFQATT and CDR2 SNEGSKA (reference sequence). CDR3 size: 15 residues. The germline V and J ends were trimmed by 6 bases and 0 bases, with 18 bases remaining between them. Written as DNA, the CDR3 is TGCAGTGCCCTAGGCTCTTGGGAGAGCTCCTACGAGCAGTACTTC. Protein: CSALGSWESSYEQYF.